These 5 T cell receptor beta chains were sequenced from one sample in a study of regulatory T cells in long-lasting Graves disease. The time point here: newly diagnosed GD, antithyroid drugs for less than 3 months. RNA extracted from PBMCs served as the sequencing template. With iRepertoire HTBI primers and Arm-PCR of CDR3 regions, TCR beta libraries were built. From the multiplex PCR reads, TCRdb called clonotypes with MiXCR, one entry per CDR3 protein. This repertoire shows hundreds of thousands of distinct CDR3 sequences, roughly 13% found once; its top ten account for about 9.1%. The same specimen was also included in a second study, on T cells in Graves' hyperthyroidism and ophthalmopathy.

The material sequenced was peripheral blood mononuclear cells (PBMCs), taken at new diagnosis, from a patient treated with antithyroid drugs. These receptors were taken from a man younger than 40 with Graves disease.

This clonotype was counted at least ten times. The chain combines TRBV10-3 with TRBJ2-1, with 8 bases fitting TRBD2. Losses at the gene ends were 10 bases for V and 3 bases for J; bases not matched to a gene: 5. The CDR3 consists of 13 residues. Germline values: CDR1 ENHRY, CDR2 SYGVKD. CDR3 in amino acids: CASCSGNYNEQFF. In DNA, the CDR3 is TGTGCCAGCTGTAGCGGGAACTACAATGAGCAGTTCTTC.

This clonotype was picked up many times. V is TRBV2 and J is TRBJ2-3; possible D gene TRBD2, 6 bases. The V end lost 3 bases, the J end lost 3 bases, and 13 bases lay between the germline ends. Germline loops: CDR1 SNHLY, CDR2 FYNNEI. The length of the CDR3 is 15 residues. The chain's CDR3 is CASSDPSVRTDTQYF. The CDR3 region has the DNA TGTGCCAGCAGTGACCCTAGCGTTAGAACAGATACGCAGTATTTT.

Ten or more counts support this clonotype. V and J are TRBV12-3 or TRBV12-4 and TRBJ2-3, with TRBD2 as a possible D gene (5 bases). The CDR3 totals 13 residues. V was shortened by 3 bases and J by 5 bases, with 9 bases between the two germline ends. Here the CDR3 reads CASSFRRGDTQYF. CDR3 DNA: TGTGCCAGCAGTTTCCGACGGGGAGATACGCAGTATTTT.

This clonotype was counted at least ten times. The genes are TRBV10-2 and TRBJ1-5; unclear D gene. Germline V gene lookup returns CDR1 WSHSY and CDR2 SAAADI. The CDR3 is 13 amino acids. Trimming removed 5 bases at V and 7 bases at J, with 12 bases between. CDR3 loop: CASSRGEPQPQHF. The CDR3 nucleotides are TGCGCCAGCAGTCGCGGGGAGCCGCAGCCCCAGCATTTT.

This clonotype was counted many times. The chain couples TRBV28 to TRBJ2-3, with D perhaps matching TRBD1 (6 bases). Trimming shortened V by 3 bases and J by 2 bases, and 18 bases separated the two germline ends. This CDR3 comprises 17 residues. The germline V gene encodes CDR1 MDHEN and CDR2 SYDVKM. CDR3 sequence reads: CASSFSLPTGHTDTQYF. The CDR3 DNA reads TGTGCCAGCAGTTTCAGCCTACCGACAGGCCACACAGATACGCAGTATTTT.